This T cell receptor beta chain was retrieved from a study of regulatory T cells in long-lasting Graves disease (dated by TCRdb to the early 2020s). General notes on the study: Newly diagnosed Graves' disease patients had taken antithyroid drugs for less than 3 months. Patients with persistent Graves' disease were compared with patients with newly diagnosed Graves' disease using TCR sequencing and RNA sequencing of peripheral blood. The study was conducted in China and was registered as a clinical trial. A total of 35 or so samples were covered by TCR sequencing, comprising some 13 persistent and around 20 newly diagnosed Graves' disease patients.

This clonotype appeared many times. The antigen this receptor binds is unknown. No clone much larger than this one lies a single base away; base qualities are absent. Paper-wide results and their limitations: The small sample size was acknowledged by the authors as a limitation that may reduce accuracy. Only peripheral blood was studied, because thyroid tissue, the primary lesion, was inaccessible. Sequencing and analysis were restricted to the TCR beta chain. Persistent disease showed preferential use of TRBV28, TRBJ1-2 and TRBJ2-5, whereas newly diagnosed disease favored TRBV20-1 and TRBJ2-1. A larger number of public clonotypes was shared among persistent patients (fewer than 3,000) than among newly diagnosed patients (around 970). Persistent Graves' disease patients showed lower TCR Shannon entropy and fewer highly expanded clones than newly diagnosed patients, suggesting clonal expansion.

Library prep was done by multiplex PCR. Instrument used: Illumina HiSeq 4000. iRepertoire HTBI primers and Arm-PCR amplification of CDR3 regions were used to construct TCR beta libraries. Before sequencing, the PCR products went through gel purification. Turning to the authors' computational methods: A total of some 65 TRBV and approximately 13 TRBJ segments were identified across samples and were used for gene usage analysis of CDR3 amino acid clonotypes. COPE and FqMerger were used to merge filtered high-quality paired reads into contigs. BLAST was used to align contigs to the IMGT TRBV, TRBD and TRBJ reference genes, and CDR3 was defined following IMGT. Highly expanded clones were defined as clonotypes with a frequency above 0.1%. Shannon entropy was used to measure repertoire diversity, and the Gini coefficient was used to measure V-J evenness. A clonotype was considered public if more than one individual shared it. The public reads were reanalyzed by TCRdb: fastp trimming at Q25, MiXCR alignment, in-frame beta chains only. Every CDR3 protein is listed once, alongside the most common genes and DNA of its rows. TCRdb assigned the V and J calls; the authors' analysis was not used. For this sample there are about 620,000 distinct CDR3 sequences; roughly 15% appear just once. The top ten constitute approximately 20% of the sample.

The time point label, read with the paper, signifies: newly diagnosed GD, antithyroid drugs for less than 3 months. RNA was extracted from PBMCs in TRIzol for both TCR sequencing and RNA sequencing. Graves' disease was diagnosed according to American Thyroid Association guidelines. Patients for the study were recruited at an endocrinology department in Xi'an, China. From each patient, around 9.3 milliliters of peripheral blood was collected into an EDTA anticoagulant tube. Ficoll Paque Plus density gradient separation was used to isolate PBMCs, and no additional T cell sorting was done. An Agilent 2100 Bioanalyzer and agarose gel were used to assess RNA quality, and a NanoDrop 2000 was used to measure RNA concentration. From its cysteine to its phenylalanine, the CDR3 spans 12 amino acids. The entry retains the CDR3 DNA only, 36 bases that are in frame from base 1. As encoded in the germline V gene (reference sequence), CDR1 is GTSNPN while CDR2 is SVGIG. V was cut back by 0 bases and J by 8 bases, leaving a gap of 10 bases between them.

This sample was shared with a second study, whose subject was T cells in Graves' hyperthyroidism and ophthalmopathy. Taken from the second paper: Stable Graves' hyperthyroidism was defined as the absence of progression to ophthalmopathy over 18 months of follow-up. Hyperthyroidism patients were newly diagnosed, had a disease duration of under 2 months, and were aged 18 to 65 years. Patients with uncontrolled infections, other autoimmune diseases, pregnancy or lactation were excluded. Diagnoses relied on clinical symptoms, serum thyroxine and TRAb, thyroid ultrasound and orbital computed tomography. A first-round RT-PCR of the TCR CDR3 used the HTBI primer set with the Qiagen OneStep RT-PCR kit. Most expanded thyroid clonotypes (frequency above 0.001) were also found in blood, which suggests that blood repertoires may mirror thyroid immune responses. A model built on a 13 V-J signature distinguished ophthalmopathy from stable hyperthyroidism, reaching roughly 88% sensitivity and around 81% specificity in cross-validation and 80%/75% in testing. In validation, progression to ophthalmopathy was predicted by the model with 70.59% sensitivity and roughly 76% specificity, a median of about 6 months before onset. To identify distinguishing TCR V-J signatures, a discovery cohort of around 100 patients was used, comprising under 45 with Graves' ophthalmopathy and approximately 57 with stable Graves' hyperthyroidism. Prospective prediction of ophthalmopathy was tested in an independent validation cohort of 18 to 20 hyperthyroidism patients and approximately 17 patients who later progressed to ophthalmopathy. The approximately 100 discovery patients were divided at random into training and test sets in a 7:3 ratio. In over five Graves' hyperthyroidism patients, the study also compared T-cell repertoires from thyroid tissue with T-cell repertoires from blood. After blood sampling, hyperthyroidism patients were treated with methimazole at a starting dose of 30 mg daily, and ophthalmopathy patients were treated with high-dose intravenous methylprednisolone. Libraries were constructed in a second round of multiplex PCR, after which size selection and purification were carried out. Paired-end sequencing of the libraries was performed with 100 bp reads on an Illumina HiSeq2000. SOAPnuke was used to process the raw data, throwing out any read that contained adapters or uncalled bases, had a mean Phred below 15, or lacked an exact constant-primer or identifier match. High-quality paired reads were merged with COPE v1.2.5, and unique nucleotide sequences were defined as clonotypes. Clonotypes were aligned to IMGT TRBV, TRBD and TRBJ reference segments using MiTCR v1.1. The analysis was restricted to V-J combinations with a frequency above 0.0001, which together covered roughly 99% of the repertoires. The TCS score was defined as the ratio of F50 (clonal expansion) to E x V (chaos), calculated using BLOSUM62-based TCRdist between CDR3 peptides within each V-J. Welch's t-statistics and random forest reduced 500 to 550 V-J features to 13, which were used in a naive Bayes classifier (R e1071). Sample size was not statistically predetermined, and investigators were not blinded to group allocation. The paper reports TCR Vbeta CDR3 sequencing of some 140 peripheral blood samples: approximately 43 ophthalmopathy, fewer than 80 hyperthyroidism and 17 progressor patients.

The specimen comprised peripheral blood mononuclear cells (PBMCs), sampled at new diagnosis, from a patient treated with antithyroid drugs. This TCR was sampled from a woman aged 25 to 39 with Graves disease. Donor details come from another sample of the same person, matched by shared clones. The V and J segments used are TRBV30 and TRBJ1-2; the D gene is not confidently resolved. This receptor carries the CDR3 CAWSVGQPGYTF. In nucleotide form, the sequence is TGTGCCTGGAGTGTCGGGCAGCCGGGCTACACCTTC.